Listed below are T cell receptor beta chains from one sample, sequenced in a study of OX40 agonist ivuxolimab in advanced cancers. This table comes from immunoSEQ multiplex PCR, and its TCRdb copy is limited to in-frame clones, with some not included. The table shows 48,000 or so clones, with roughly 90% occurring only once. The sample was CD4+ or CD8+ T cells sorted from blood, taken in a trial of the OX40 agonist ivuxolimab. All receptors come from an adult with an advanced solid tumor such as melanoma, head and neck, liver or kidney cancer. The conserved cysteine and the conserved F or W are not part of the CDR3 here. Fields, in order: V gene, D gene, CDR3 protein. The D gene is left open where the match is weak.

>TRBV9|TRBD2
ASSEARAGDTDTQY
>TRBV29-1|NA
SVDEYGYT
>TRBV4-1|NA
ASSRLGQVGNYGYT
>TRBV6-4|NA
ASSDGPNTEAF
>TRBV14|NA
ASSQNALNYGYT
>TRBV4-1|TRBD2
ASRWTSGNEQF
>TRBV27|NA
ASSLWGGTVNTGELF
>TRBV19|NA
ASNGGGELF
>TRBV25-1|NA
ASSELGQQKLF
>TRBV4-3|TRBD1
ASSQTWTGSTDTQY
>TRBV27|NA
ASSSDRDYYEQY
>TRBV29-1|NA
SVEAGAGTGELF
>TRBV7-2|NA
ASSLGTQIHYNEQF
>TRBV7-9|NA
ASSLAGIYNEQF
>TRBV4-2|NA
ASSQEGVAYEQY
>TRBV28|NA
ASSIFGVDYGYT
>TRBV11-2|NA
ASSLNRALGNEQF
>TRBV7-6|NA
ASSLGTGPSYEQY
>TRBV9|NA
ASSVGSGDFSYGYT
>TRBV7-9|NA
ASSLGWAGKNIQY
>TRBV10-3|NA
ATIEGNTEAF
>TRBV7-9|TRBD1
ASSPRTGRNEKLF
>TRBV19|TRBD2
ASKGTSGAGEQY
>TRBV7-3|TRBD1
ASSFGTAYEQY
>TRBV28|TRBD1
ASSFSLRTGDYEQY
>TRBV4-1|NA
ASSQAGGEQY
>TRBV28|NA
ASSLYGRLNTGELF
>TRBV5-1|TRBD2
ASSFQESGGRDTQY
>TRBV6-5|NA
ASSATDDSNQPQH
>TRBV19|NA
ASNVGGGGETQY
>TRBV4-1|NA
ASSQDQTDWYNEQF
>TRBV6-6|NA
ASTMGSAPGPQH
>TRBV10-3|NA
AISDNFREEKLF
>TRBV10-1|NA
ASSAIGVREQY
>TRBV9|TRBD1
ASSVQGAGNQPQH
>TRBV10-3|NA
AISESAGQGGGYT
>TRBV28|TRBD1
ASMTPNLDRVPQETQY
>TRBV4-1|NA
ASSQEGVGEQY
>TRBV5-1|NA
ASLASLTDTQY
>TRBV5-8|NA
ASSLHNTGELF
>TRBV7-6|TRBD1
ASSLFSTGMYEQY
>TRBV4-3|NA
ASSQDRAGDYT
>TRBV11-3|TRBD2
ASSSGGDAGEQY
>TRBV7-6|TRBD1
ASSLYTGVITDDTQY
>TRBV13|NA
ASSLGGFDEQY
>TRBV4-1|NA
ASSQGHGRSNQPQH
>TRBV30|TRBD2
AWSGSGGVVDTQY
>TRBV29-1|TRBD2
SVVSGGRSDTQY
>TRBV27|NA
ASSPPSYEQY
>TRBV11-2|NA
ASSLGSGSATNEKLF
>TRBV19|NA
ASSMSTGTPYEQY
>TRBV29-1|NA
SAVTGANVLT
>TRBV6-5|NA
ASSPGASSYEQY
>TRBV5-4|NA
ASSLEAASSYEQY
>TRBV6-5|NA
ASSYSRSGQPQH
>TRBV7-6|TRBD2
ASSLGRQGTYSGATDTQY
>TRBV6-6|TRBD2
ASSGRTSGGVEQY